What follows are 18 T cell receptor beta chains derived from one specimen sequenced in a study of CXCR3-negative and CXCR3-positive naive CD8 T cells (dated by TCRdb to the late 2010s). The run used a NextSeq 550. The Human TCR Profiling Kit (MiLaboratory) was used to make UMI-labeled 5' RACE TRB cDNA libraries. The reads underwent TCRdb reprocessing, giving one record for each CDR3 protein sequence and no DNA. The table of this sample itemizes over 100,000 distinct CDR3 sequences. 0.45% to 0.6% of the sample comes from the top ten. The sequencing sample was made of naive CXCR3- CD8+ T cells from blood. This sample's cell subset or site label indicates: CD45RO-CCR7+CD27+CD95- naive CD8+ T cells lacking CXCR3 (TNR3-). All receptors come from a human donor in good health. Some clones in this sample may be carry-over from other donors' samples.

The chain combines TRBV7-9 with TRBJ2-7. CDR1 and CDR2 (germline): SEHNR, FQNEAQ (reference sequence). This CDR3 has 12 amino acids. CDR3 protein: CASSHPYHEQYF.

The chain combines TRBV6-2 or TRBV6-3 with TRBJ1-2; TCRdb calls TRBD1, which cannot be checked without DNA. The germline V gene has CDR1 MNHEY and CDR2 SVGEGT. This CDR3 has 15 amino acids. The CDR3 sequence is CASSLPGTDFYGYTF.

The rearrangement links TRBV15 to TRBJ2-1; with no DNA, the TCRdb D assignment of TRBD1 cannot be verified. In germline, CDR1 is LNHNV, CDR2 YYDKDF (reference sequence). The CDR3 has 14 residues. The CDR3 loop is CATSSWDSYNEQFF.

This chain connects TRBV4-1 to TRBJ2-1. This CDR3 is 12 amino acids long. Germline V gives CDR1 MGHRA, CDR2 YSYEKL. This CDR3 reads CASSHDGDSRFF.

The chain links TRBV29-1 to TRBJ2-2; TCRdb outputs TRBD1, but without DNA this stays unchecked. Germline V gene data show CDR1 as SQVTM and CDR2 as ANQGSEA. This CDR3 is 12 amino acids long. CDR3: CSAPGGTGELFF.

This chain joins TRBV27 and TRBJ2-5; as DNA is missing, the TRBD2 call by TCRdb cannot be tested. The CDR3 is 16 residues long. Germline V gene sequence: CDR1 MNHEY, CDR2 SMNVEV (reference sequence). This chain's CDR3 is CASSLYATSGAGTQYF.

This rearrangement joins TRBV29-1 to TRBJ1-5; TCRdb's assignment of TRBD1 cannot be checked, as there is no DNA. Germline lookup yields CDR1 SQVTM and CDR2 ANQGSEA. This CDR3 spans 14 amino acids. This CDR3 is CSVITGYGNQPQHF.

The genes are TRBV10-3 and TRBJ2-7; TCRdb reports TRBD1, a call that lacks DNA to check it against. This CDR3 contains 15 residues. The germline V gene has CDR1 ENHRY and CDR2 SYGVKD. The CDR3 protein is CAISESAGATYEQYF.

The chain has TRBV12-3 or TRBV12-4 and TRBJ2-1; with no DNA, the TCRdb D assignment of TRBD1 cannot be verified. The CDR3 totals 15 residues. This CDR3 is CASSSPGQGHNEQFF.

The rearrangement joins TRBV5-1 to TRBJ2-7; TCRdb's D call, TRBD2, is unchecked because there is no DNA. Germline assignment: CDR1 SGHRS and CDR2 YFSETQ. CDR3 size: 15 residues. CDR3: CASSPLTGDIYEQYF.

This CDR3 reads CASSSVDGEQFF. The chain is built from TRBV7-9 and TRBJ2-1. This CDR3 has 12 residues. Germline CDR1 SEHNR, CDR2 FQNEAQ (reference sequence).

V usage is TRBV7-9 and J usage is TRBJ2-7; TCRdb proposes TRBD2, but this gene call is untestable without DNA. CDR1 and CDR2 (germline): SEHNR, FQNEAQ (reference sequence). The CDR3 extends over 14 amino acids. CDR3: CASSSGLGTYEQYF.

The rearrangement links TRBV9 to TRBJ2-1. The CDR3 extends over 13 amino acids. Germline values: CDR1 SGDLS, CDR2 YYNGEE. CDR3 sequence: CASSSPKANEQFF.

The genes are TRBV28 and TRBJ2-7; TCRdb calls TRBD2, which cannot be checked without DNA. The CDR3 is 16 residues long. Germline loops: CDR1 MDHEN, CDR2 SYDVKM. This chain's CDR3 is CASSLSSRGTSYEQYF. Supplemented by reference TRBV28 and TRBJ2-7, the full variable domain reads DVKVTQSSRYLVKRTGEKVFLECVQDMDHENMFWYRQDPGLGLRLIYFSYDVKMKEKGDIPEGYSVSREKKERFSLILESASTNQTSMYLCASSLSSRGTSYEQYFGPGTRLTVT.

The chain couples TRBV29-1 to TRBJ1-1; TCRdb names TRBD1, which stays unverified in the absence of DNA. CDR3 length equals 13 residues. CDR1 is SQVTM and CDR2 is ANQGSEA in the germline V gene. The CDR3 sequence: CSTPGQRSTEAFF.

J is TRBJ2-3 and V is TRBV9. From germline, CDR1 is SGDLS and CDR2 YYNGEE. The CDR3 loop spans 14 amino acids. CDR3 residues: CASSVGDATDTQYF.

This CDR3 is CASSQDSNTRTDTQYF. The genes are TRBV14 and TRBJ2-3. Germline V gene sequence: CDR1 SGHDN, CDR2 FVKESK. The CDR3 totals 16 residues.

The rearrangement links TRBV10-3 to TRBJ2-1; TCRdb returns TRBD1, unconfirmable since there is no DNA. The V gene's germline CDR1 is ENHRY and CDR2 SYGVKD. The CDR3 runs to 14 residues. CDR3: CATQGAAIYNEQFF.